The rows below give T cell receptor beta chains drawn from one sample of a study of vaccination and CD4 T cells after COVID-19. No antigens are known for them. MiXCR, run by TCRdb on the PCR reads, gives a single entry per CDR3 protein. The table shows 9,500 to 15,000 distinct CDR3 sequences, with roughly 60% occurring only once. What was sequenced was CD4+ T cells from blood, cultured in vitro. These receptors all come from a human donor who had recovered from COVID-19. The CDR3 runs from the conserved cysteine through the conserved F or W. A D gene is named only where the DNA matches it firmly. Some rows have no size entry. The others give once, few or many, or a class for an expanded clone.

v_call: TRBV7-8
d_call: TRBD1
clone_size: few
j_call: TRBJ2-2
cdr3_aa: CASSLRQGTGELFF
cdr3_nt: TGTGCCAGCAGTTTGCGACAGGGAACCGGGGAGCTGTTTTTT

v_call: TRBV11-2
d_call: TRBD1
clone_size: NA
j_call: TRBJ2-1
cdr3_aa: CASSLAGGYNEQFF
cdr3_nt: TGTGCCAGCAGCTTAGCAGGGGGTTACAATGAGCAGTTCTTC

v_call: TRBV27
d_call: TRBD1
clone_size: NA
j_call: TRBJ2-7
cdr3_aa: CASSSRTGALYEQYF
cdr3_nt: TGTGCCAGCAGTTCGAGGACAGGAGCCTTATACGAGCAGTACTTC

v_call: TRBV20-1
d_call: TRBD2
clone_size: NA
j_call: TRBJ2-1
cdr3_aa: CSATSGTSGYNEQFF
cdr3_nt: TGCAGTGCAACCTCCGGGACTAGCGGTTACAATGAGCAGTTCTTC

v_call: TRBV10-3
d_call: TRBD1
clone_size: NA
j_call: TRBJ2-3
cdr3_aa: CAISTTGGTDTQYF
cdr3_nt: TGTGCCATCAGTACTACAGGGGGCACAGATACGCAGTATTTT

v_call: TRBV6-1
d_call: TRBD1
clone_size: few
j_call: TRBJ1-5
cdr3_aa: CASRPGTGGNNQPQHF
cdr3_nt: TGTGCCAGCAGACCGGGGACAGGGGGCAACAATCAGCCCCAGCATTTT

v_call: TRBV20-1
d_call: NA
clone_size: NA
j_call: TRBJ1-1
cdr3_aa: CSASRQWDTEAFF
cdr3_nt: TGCAGTGCTAGTCGACAGTGGGACACTGAAGCTTTCTTT

v_call: TRBV7-9
d_call: TRBD1
clone_size: NA
j_call: TRBJ2-5
cdr3_aa: CASSRDRLSETQYF
cdr3_nt: TGTGCCAGCAGCCGGGACAGACTTAGTGAGACCCAGTACTTC

v_call: TRBV15
d_call: NA
clone_size: few
j_call: TRBJ1-2
cdr3_aa: CATSRGGSYGYTF
cdr3_nt: TGTGCCACCAGCAGAGGGGGGTCCTATGGCTACACCTTC

v_call: TRBV20-1
d_call: NA
clone_size: NA
j_call: TRBJ2-7
cdr3_aa: CSARDEDPRGAYEQYF
cdr3_nt: TGCAGTGCTAGAGATGAGGACCCCCGGGGTGCCTACGAGCAGTACTTC

v_call: TRBV28
d_call: NA
clone_size: NA
j_call: TRBJ1-2
cdr3_aa: CASSSVYGYTF
cdr3_nt: TGTGCCAGCAGTTCTGTCTATGGCTACACCTTC

v_call: TRBV15
d_call: TRBD1
clone_size: few
j_call: TRBJ2-2
cdr3_aa: CATSILVAGGNTGELFF
cdr3_nt: TGTGCCACCAGCATCCTAGTAGCAGGGGGCAACACCGGGGAGCTGTTTTTT

v_call: TRBV20-1
d_call: TRBD1
clone_size: few
j_call: TRBJ1-5
cdr3_aa: CSAEDRGFGQPQHF
cdr3_nt: TGCAGTGCTGAGGACAGGGGGTTTGGTCAGCCCCAGCATTTT

v_call: TRBV5-1
d_call: NA
clone_size: NA
j_call: TRBJ2-7
cdr3_aa: CASSLYDSVTYEQYF
cdr3_nt: TGCGCCAGCAGCTTATATGACAGCGTCACCTACGAGCAGTACTTC

v_call: TRBV24-1
d_call: NA
clone_size: NA
j_call: TRBJ2-3
cdr3_aa: CATSVGESTDTQYF
cdr3_nt: TGTGCCACCAGTGTAGGGGAAAGCACAGATACGCAGTATTTT

v_call: TRBV7-2
d_call: TRBD2
clone_size: NA
j_call: TRBJ2-1
cdr3_aa: CASSLFSTSGSTEQFF
cdr3_nt: TGTGCCAGCAGCTTATTCTCGACTAGCGGGAGCACTGAGCAGTTCTTC

v_call: TRBV30
d_call: NA
clone_size: NA
j_call: TRBJ1-2
cdr3_aa: CACRTAGGYTF
cdr3_nt: TGTGCCTGTAGGACGGCGGGTGGCTACACCTTC

v_call: TRBV24-1
d_call: TRBD1
clone_size: NA
j_call: TRBJ1-2
cdr3_aa: CATSDSLDREYGYAF
cdr3_nt: TGTGCCACCAGTGATTCACTTGACAGGGAGTATGGCTACGCCTTC

v_call: TRBV2
d_call: NA
clone_size: NA
j_call: TRBJ1-5
cdr3_aa: CASSEAWDQPQHF
cdr3_nt: TGTGCCAGCAGTGAAGCGTGGGATCAGCCCCAGCATTTT

v_call: TRBV6-2/TRBV6-3
d_call: TRBD1
clone_size: NA
j_call: TRBJ2-3
cdr3_aa: CASRGTGIGDTQYF
cdr3_nt: TGTGCCAGCAGGGGGACAGGGATAGGAGATACGCAGTATTTT

v_call: TRBV10-3
d_call: NA
clone_size: NA
j_call: TRBJ2-5
cdr3_aa: CAISEGSTGRTQYF
cdr3_nt: TGTGCCATCAGTGAGGGCTCGACCGGGAGAACCCAGTACTTC

v_call: TRBV20-1
d_call: NA
clone_size: NA
j_call: TRBJ1-4
cdr3_aa: CSAPATTNEKLFF
cdr3_nt: TGCAGTGCCCCTGCCACAACTAATGAAAAACTGTTTTTT

v_call: TRBV29-1
d_call: NA
clone_size: NA
j_call: TRBJ1-2
cdr3_aa: CSVVDGYTF
cdr3_nt: TGCAGCGTCGTGGATGGCTACACCTTC

v_call: TRBV6-5
d_call: TRBD2
clone_size: NA
j_call: TRBJ2-7
cdr3_aa: CASSYSSGLAGGSYEQYF
cdr3_nt: TGTGCCAGCAGTTACTCGAGTGGGCTAGCGGGAGGCTCCTACGAGCAGTACTTC

v_call: TRBV20-1
d_call: NA
clone_size: NA
j_call: TRBJ2-7
cdr3_aa: CSARDSGRTYEQYF
cdr3_nt: TGCAGTGCTAGAGATTCGGGGAGGACCTACGAGCAGTACTTC

v_call: TRBV6-1
d_call: TRBD1
clone_size: NA
j_call: TRBJ1-4
cdr3_aa: CASSSGTGREKLFF
cdr3_nt: TGTGCCAGCAGCTCCGGGACAGGGAGGGAAAAACTGTTTTTT

v_call: TRBV5-1
d_call: NA
clone_size: NA
j_call: TRBJ1-2
cdr3_aa: CASDKGSGNGGYTF
cdr3_nt: TGCGCCAGCGATAAAGGCTCCGGCAATGGTGGCTACACCTTC

v_call: TRBV25-1
d_call: NA
clone_size: few
j_call: TRBJ1-6
cdr3_aa: CASSESGLSSYNSPLHF
cdr3_nt: TGTGCCAGCAGTGAATCGGGGCTGAGCTCCTATAATTCACCCCTCCACTTT

v_call: TRBV20-1
d_call: NA
clone_size: NA
j_call: TRBJ2-5
cdr3_aa: CSASTGDFQETQYF
cdr3_nt: TGCAGTGCCTCGACAGGAGACTTTCAAGAGACCCAGTACTTC

v_call: TRBV15
d_call: NA
clone_size: few
j_call: TRBJ1-6
cdr3_aa: CATSRAGALPHF
cdr3_nt: TGTGCCACCAGCAGAGCGGGGGCTCTCCCCCACTTT

v_call: TRBV20-1
d_call: TRBD2
clone_size: once
j_call: TRBJ2-1
cdr3_aa: CSAKIGALAGGGNEQFF
cdr3_nt: TGCAGTGCCAAGATTGGGGCCCTAGCGGGAGGGGGCAATGAGCAGTTCTTC

v_call: TRBV23-1
d_call: NA
clone_size: NA
j_call: TRBJ1-6
cdr3_aa: CASRTPSGGCVRSPLHF
cdr3_nt: TGCGCCAGCAGAACCCCTTCGGGGGGGTGCGTAAGATCACCCCTCCACTTT

v_call: TRBV6-5
d_call: NA
clone_size: NA
j_call: TRBJ2-4
cdr3_aa: CASSYLGFGKNIQYF
cdr3_nt: TGTGCCAGCAGTTACCTCGGGTTTGGCAAAAACATTCAGTACTTC

v_call: TRBV7-9
d_call: NA
clone_size: NA
j_call: TRBJ2-5
cdr3_aa: CASSPGHGGETQYF
cdr3_nt: TGTGCCAGCAGCCCAGGACATGGGGGGGAGACCCAGTACTTC

v_call: TRBV7-9
d_call: NA
clone_size: NA
j_call: TRBJ1-6
cdr3_aa: CASSPLSGNNSPLHF
cdr3_nt: TGTGCCAGCAGCCCTCTTTCAGGGAATAATTCACCCCTCCACTTT

v_call: TRBV20-1
d_call: TRBD2
clone_size: NA
j_call: TRBJ2-1
cdr3_aa: CSMTSGTTYNEQFF
cdr3_nt: TGCAGTATGACTAGCGGGACGACCTACAATGAGCAGTTCTTC

v_call: TRBV12-3/TRBV12-4
d_call: TRBD2
clone_size: NA
j_call: TRBJ2-2
cdr3_aa: CASSLLLAGGPAGELFF
cdr3_nt: TGTGCCAGCAGTTTACTACTAGCGGGAGGGCCGGCCGGGGAGCTGTTTTTT

v_call: TRBV6-5
d_call: NA
clone_size: NA
j_call: TRBJ1-2
cdr3_aa: CASGYLIEGAYGYTF
cdr3_nt: TGTGCCAGCGGTTATCTGATTGAGGGAGCCTATGGCTACACCTTC

v_call: TRBV15
d_call: NA
clone_size: few
j_call: TRBJ1-6
cdr3_aa: CATSGTQAGYHSPLHF
cdr3_nt: TGTGCCACCAGCGGCACCCAGGCAGGGTACCATTCACCCCTCCACTTT

v_call: TRBV15
d_call: TRBD1
clone_size: NA
j_call: TRBJ2-7
cdr3_aa: CATSRATTGGEQYF
cdr3_nt: TGTGCCACCAGCAGAGCCACGACAGGGGGGGAGCAGTACTTC

v_call: TRBV12-3/TRBV12-4
d_call: NA
clone_size: NA
j_call: TRBJ1-1
cdr3_aa: CASSFRGVPNTEAFF
cdr3_nt: TGTGCCAGCAGTTTCCGGGGCGTCCCGAACACTGAAGCTTTCTTT

v_call: TRBV7-9
d_call: TRBD2
clone_size: medium-sized
j_call: TRBJ2-1
cdr3_aa: CASSPPGAGDHNEQFF
cdr3_nt: TGTGCCAGCAGCCCCCCCGGGGCGGGGGACCACAATGAGCAGTTCTTC

v_call: TRBV20-1
d_call: TRBD2
clone_size: few
j_call: TRBJ2-1
cdr3_aa: CSASFASGRSEQFF
cdr3_nt: TGCAGTGCTAGTTTCGCTAGCGGGAGGTCTGAGCAGTTCTTC

v_call: TRBV10-3
d_call: TRBD2
clone_size: NA
j_call: TRBJ2-5
cdr3_aa: CAISESGLAEETQYF
cdr3_nt: TGTGCCATCAGTGAGTCCGGACTAGCAGAAGAGACCCAGTACTTC

v_call: TRBV20-1
d_call: NA
clone_size: NA
j_call: TRBJ2-2
cdr3_aa: CSARPQSRGNTGELFF
cdr3_nt: TGCAGTGCTAGACCACAGTCCCGGGGGAACACCGGGGAGCTGTTTTTT

v_call: TRBV20-1
d_call: TRBD1
clone_size: few
j_call: TRBJ1-2
cdr3_aa: CSARALTGTGNYGYTF
cdr3_nt: TGCAGTGCTAGAGCCTTGACCGGGACAGGGAACTATGGCTACACCTTC

v_call: TRBV7-9
d_call: NA
clone_size: NA
j_call: TRBJ2-3
cdr3_aa: CATTSGDTQYF
cdr3_nt: TGTGCCACCACCTCGGGGGATACGCAGTATTTT

v_call: TRBV5-4
d_call: TRBD1
clone_size: NA
j_call: TRBJ2-5
cdr3_aa: CASSWRSRGHETQYF
cdr3_nt: TGTGCCAGCAGCTGGCGGTCCAGGGGGCATGAGACCCAGTACTTC

v_call: TRBV12-3/TRBV12-4
d_call: NA
clone_size: NA
j_call: TRBJ1-2
cdr3_aa: CASSLGRHGYTF
cdr3_nt: TGTGCCAGCAGTTTAGGTCGACACGGCTACACCTTC

v_call: TRBV7-9
d_call: NA
clone_size: NA
j_call: TRBJ1-3
cdr3_aa: CASSLAGNTIYF
cdr3_nt: TGTGCCAGCAGCTTAGCGGGAAACACCATATATTTT

v_call: TRBV18
d_call: TRBD1
clone_size: NA
j_call: TRBJ1-2
cdr3_aa: CASSPGQGLVYGYTF
cdr3_nt: TGTGCCAGCTCACCAGGACAGGGGTTGGTCTATGGCTACACCTTC

v_call: TRBV6-2/TRBV6-3
d_call: NA
clone_size: NA
j_call: TRBJ2-1
cdr3_aa: CASSYGGRDYNEQFF
cdr3_nt: TGTGCCAGCAGTTACGGGGGGCGGGACTACAATGAGCAGTTCTTC

v_call: TRBV11-1
d_call: TRBD2
clone_size: NA
j_call: TRBJ2-2
cdr3_aa: CASSSGRGRNANTGELFF
cdr3_nt: TGTGCCAGCAGCTCAGGACGCGGGAGGAACGCGAACACCGGGGAGCTGTTTTTT

v_call: TRBV28
d_call: NA
clone_size: NA
j_call: TRBJ1-3
cdr3_aa: CASNRPQSSGNTIYF
cdr3_nt: TGTGCCAGCAACCGCCCCCAGAGCTCTGGAAACACCATATATTTT

v_call: TRBV18
d_call: TRBD1
clone_size: NA
j_call: TRBJ1-5
cdr3_aa: CASSSTGGNQPQHF
cdr3_nt: TGTGCCAGCTCATCGACAGGGGGCAATCAGCCCCAGCATTTT

v_call: TRBV7-9
d_call: NA
clone_size: NA
j_call: TRBJ1-1
cdr3_aa: CASSFFMGTEAFF
cdr3_nt: TGTGCCAGCAGCTTTTTTATGGGGACTGAAGCTTTCTTT

v_call: TRBV3-1
d_call: NA
clone_size: NA
j_call: TRBJ1-6
cdr3_aa: CASSQDGSSPLHF
cdr3_nt: TGTGCCAGCAGCCAAGATGGAAGTTCACCCCTCCACTTT

v_call: TRBV20-1
d_call: TRBD2
clone_size: NA
j_call: TRBJ2-2
cdr3_aa: CSARSTSGSMRGGNTGELFF
cdr3_nt: TGCAGTGCTAGATCCACTAGCGGGAGCATGCGGGGAGGGAACACCGGGGAGCTGTTTTTT

v_call: TRBV5-6
d_call: TRBD1
clone_size: once
j_call: TRBJ1-2
cdr3_aa: CASSSRTGPRYGYTF
cdr3_nt: TGTGCCAGCAGCTCGAGGACAGGGCCGCGCTATGGCTACACCTTC